The clone carrying this T cell receptor beta chain came up once. The antigen is not known. These data are taken from a study of shared clonotypes between healthy human individuals. Regarding the study as a whole: It was observed that roughly 5% of naive CD4 clonotypes were shared across four donors. Some clonotypes were shared by all four sorted-subset donors, while others were not shared. The non-shared ones had lower generation probabilities than the shared ones.

For each subset, genomic DNA was distributed in equal portions over several immunoSEQ plates. Sequencing was performed with immunoSEQ multiplex PCR; in TCRdb, only in-frame clones are kept and a portion is missing. The table shows about 1.5 million clones, with nearly 99% occurring only once. The CDR3 contains 9 residues. Trimming took 5 bases from V and 9 from J, leaving 7 bases between them. Looked up from germline, CDR1 is DFQATT and CDR2 is SNEGSKA (reference sequence). The receptor's source is a man aged 25 to 45 in good health. The rearrangement uses TRBV20-1 and TRBJ2-5; D remains ambiguous. The sample consisted of naive CD4+ T cells sorted from blood. Subset described: CD45RA+ positively selected. Here the CDR3 reads CSAGRAQYF. CDR3 nucleotide sequence: TGCAGTGCTGGCCGGGCCCAGTACTTC.